A selection of T cell receptor beta chains follows, all from one sample in a study of CD8 T cells in Susac syndrome. Each CDR3 protein gets one entry after TCRdb re-called the immunoSEQ multiplex PCR reads with MiXCR. This sample has 250,000 to 300,000 distinct CDR3 sequences, with roughly 85% found just once. Sequencing input: CD8+ T cells from PBMCs. Every receptor here comes from a human donor with multiple sclerosis. Both conserved end residues are part of each CDR3. Each record gives: D gene, CDR3 length, J gene, V gene, clone size, CDR3 DNA, CDR3 protein. The D gene is left open where the match is weak. Size values are once, few and many counts, or a class for expanded clones, and some rows have none.

D: .; length: 15; J: TRBJ2-7; V: TRBV4-1; size: once; DNA: TGCGCCAGCAGCCAAGATTTCTCGGACGGTTACGAGCAGTACTTC; CDR3: CASSQDFSDGYEQYF
D: TRBD2; length: 18; J: TRBJ2-1; V: TRBV7-2; size: .; DNA: TGTGCCAGCAGCCTCCCTTTAGCGGGGCCTATTTACTACAATGAGCAGTTCTTC; CDR3: CASSLPLAGPIYYNEQFF
D: .; length: 15; J: TRBJ2-7; V: TRBV3-1; size: .; DNA: TGTGCCAGCAGCCGCCTCCAGGGGATCTCCTACGAGCAGTACTTC; CDR3: CASSRLQGISYEQYF
D: .; length: 16; J: TRBJ2-1; V: TRBV4-3; size: .; DNA: TGCGCCAGCAGCCAAGGACACCACGGAAAATACAATGAGCAGTTCTTC; CDR3: CASSQGHHGKYNEQFF
D: .; length: 15; J: TRBJ1-1; V: TRBV19; size: .; DNA: TGTGCCAGTACCACAAACCCCATCGGAGTTACTGAAGCTTTCTTT; CDR3: CASTTNPIGVTEAFF
D: .; length: 16; J: TRBJ2-1; V: TRBV11-1; size: .; DNA: TGTGCCAGCAGCTTCAACGAGGGGCCGAAATACAATGAGCAGTTCTTC; CDR3: CASSFNEGPKYNEQFF
D: TRBD1; length: 19; J: TRBJ2-1; V: TRBV23-1; size: .; DNA: TGCGCCAGCAGTCGGCCGGACAGGGCCCTATCCCTTCTCTACAATGAGCAGTTCTTC; CDR3: CASSRPDRALSLLYNEQFF
D: .; length: 16; J: TRBJ1-4; V: TRBV7-9; size: .; DNA: TGTGCCAGCAGCTTATGGCTCCGGGGGCAGAATGAAAAACTGTTTTTT; CDR3: CASSLWLRGQNEKLFF
D: .; length: 13; J: TRBJ1-1; V: TRBV7-9; size: once; DNA: TGTGCCAGCATCTACCGGCTGAACACTGAAGCTTTCTTT; CDR3: CASIYRLNTEAFF
D: .; length: 15; J: TRBJ1-1; V: TRBV7-6; size: .; DNA: TGTGCCAGCAGCTTATCCATCGACGCGGTCGCTGAAGCTTTCTTT; CDR3: CASSLSIDAVAEAFF
D: .; length: 13; J: TRBJ2-7; V: TRBV19; size: .; DNA: TGTGCCAGTAGTACTCCCGATGGACACGAGCAGTACTTC; CDR3: CASSTPDGHEQYF
D: TRBD2; length: 17; J: TRBJ2-5; V: TRBV6-2/TRBV6-3; size: .; DNA: TGTGCCAGCAGTTACCAGATCCTAGCGGGAGGATGGGAGATCCAGTACTTC; CDR3: CASSYQILAGGWEIQYF
D: TRBD1; length: 14; J: TRBJ2-7; V: TRBV9; size: .; DNA: TGTGCCAGCAGCCCGCGACAGGGGATTTACGAGCAGTACTTC; CDR3: CASSPRQGIYEQYF
D: TRBD1; length: 15; J: TRBJ2-7; V: TRBV7-9; size: .; DNA: TGTGCCAGCAGCTCCGACCGGGACAGGGAATACGAGCAGTACTTC; CDR3: CASSSDRDREYEQYF
D: .; length: 12; J: TRBJ1-1; V: TRBV12-3/TRBV12-4; size: .; DNA: TGTGCCAGCAGTTTGACGAACACTGAAGCTTTCTTT; CDR3: CASSLTNTEAFF
D: .; length: 18; J: TRBJ1-5; V: TRBV20-1; size: .; DNA: TGCAGTGCTAGATTTACCCCCTTTCCAGGCGGTAACAATCAGCCCCAGCATTTT; CDR3: CSARFTPFPGGNNQPQHF
D: .; length: 16; J: TRBJ2-3; V: TRBV19; size: .; DNA: TGTGCCAGTAGTCTGACCCGAGAGGAGACCACAGATACGCAGTATTTT; CDR3: CASSLTREETTDTQYF
D: .; length: 13; J: TRBJ1-2; V: TRBV27; size: .; DNA: TGTGCCAGCAGTTTTGGGGAGAACTATGGCTACACCTTC; CDR3: CASSFGENYGYTF
D: TRBD1; length: 18; J: TRBJ1-2; V: TRBV20-1; size: .; DNA: TGCAGTGCTAGGATCGGGGGGACAGGGATCTCCCTCCCCTATGGCTACACCTTC; CDR3: CSARIGGTGISLPYGYTF
D: .; length: 12; J: TRBJ1-1; V: TRBV13; size: .; DNA: TGTGCCAGCAGCCCACTTCGGACAGAAGCTTTCTTT; CDR3: CASSPLRTEAFF
D: TRBD2; length: 17; J: TRBJ2-1; V: TRBV4-1; size: .; DNA: TGCGCCAGCAGCCAAGGCACGGGACTAGCGGGAGTCAATGAGCAGTTCTTC; CDR3: CASSQGTGLAGVNEQFF
D: .; length: 18; J: TRBJ1-4; V: TRBV11-2; size: .; DNA: TGTGCCAGCAGCTTAACCCCTCGGACACTCCTGGAAGATGAAAAACTGTTTTTT; CDR3: CASSLTPRTLLEDEKLFF
D: TRBD2; length: 15; J: TRBJ2-2; V: TRBV7-2; size: .; DNA: TGTGCCAGCAGCCAAAGCGGGAGGGACACCGGGGAGCTGTTTTTT; CDR3: CASSQSGRDTGELFF
D: .; length: 20; J: TRBJ2-7; V: TRBV6-1; size: .; DNA: TGTGCCAGCAGTGACTGGGGGCAATCCTTACAGATCACCTACTTTTACGAGCAGTACTTC; CDR3: CASSDWGQSLQITYFYEQYF
D: .; length: 14; J: TRBJ1-2; V: TRBV27; size: .; DNA: TGTGCCAGCAGTTTATCAGGCAAAGGCTATGGCTACACCTTC; CDR3: CASSLSGKGYGYTF
D: .; length: 14; J: TRBJ1-1; V: TRBV28; size: once; DNA: TGTGCCAGCAGTTTCGTGGAGGCGGACACTGAAGCTTTCTTT; CDR3: CASSFVEADTEAFF
D: TRBD2; length: 13; J: TRBJ2-1; V: TRBV6-2/TRBV6-3; size: .; DNA: TGTGCCAGCAGTTACTTTGGGGGGGGTGAGCAGTTCTTC; CDR3: CASSYFGGGEQFF
D: .; length: 15; J: TRBJ2-1; V: TRBV4-1; size: .; DNA: TGCGCCAGCAGCCCGGGTACTAGCCCTTACAATGAGCAGTTCTTC; CDR3: CASSPGTSPYNEQFF
D: .; length: 14; J: TRBJ1-5; V: TRBV27; size: once; DNA: TGTGCCAGCAGTTTAAACGGATACAATCAGCCCCAGCATTTT; CDR3: CASSLNGYNQPQHF
D: .; length: 14; J: TRBJ2-3; V: TRBV7-6; size: .; DNA: TGTGCCAGCAGCAAACTAGCCCCAACAGATACGCAGTATTTT; CDR3: CASSKLAPTDTQYF
D: TRBD2; length: 15; J: TRBJ2-1; V: TRBV29-1; size: .; DNA: TGCAGCGTTGAAGAGGTATTGCGGGAGGGCAGTGAGCAGTTCTTC; CDR3: CSVEEVLREGSEQFF
D: .; length: 15; J: TRBJ1-6; V: TRBV7-2; size: .; DNA: TGTGCCAGCAGCTTAGAATTGGACTATAATTCACCCCTCCACTTT; CDR3: CASSLELDYNSPLHF
D: TRBD2; length: 14; J: TRBJ2-7; V: TRBV30; size: .; DNA: TGTGCCTGGAGTGTACTAGCGGGCCCCTACGAGCAGTACTTC; CDR3: CAWSVLAGPYEQYF
D: .; length: 18; J: TRBJ2-3; V: TRBV12-5; size: .; DNA: TGTGCTAGTGGTTTGGTACAGGGAGTTGCGGAACTCACAGATACGCAGTATTTT; CDR3: CASGLVQGVAELTDTQYF
D: TRBD1; length: 13; J: TRBJ1-5; V: TRBV5-5; size: few; DNA: TGTGCCAGCAGCCTGACAGGGTTGCAGCCCCAGCATTTT; CDR3: CASSLTGLQPQHF
D: .; length: 13; J: TRBJ2-7; V: TRBV7-9; size: once; DNA: TGTGCCAGCAGCTTATCACAAACCTACGAGCAGTACTTC; CDR3: CASSLSQTYEQYF
D: TRBD1; length: 16; J: TRBJ2-4; V: TRBV15; size: .; DNA: TGTGCCACCAGCAGAACAGCCAGGGGGACCAAAAACATTCAGTACTTC; CDR3: CATSRTARGTKNIQYF
D: .; length: 14; J: TRBJ1-2; V: TRBV27; size: .; DNA: TGTGCCAGCAGTATCCTAGGGCCCCCGGGAAGCTACACCTTC; CDR3: CASSILGPPGSYTF
D: TRBD1; length: 15; J: TRBJ2-4; V: TRBV12-3/TRBV12-4; size: .; DNA: TGTGCCAGCAGTTTATCTGGGACAGGGGGCGGCATTCAGTACTTC; CDR3: CASSLSGTGGGIQYF
D: .; length: 13; J: TRBJ2-7; V: TRBV7-6; size: .; DNA: TGTGCCAGCAGCTTAGAGGGAAACTACGAGCAGTACTTC; CDR3: CASSLEGNYEQYF
D: .; length: 16; J: TRBJ2-2; V: TRBV27; size: .; DNA: TGTGCCAGCAGTTTATCATCCAGACTAAACACCGGGGAGCTGTTTTTT; CDR3: CASSLSSRLNTGELFF
D: .; length: 13; J: TRBJ2-1; V: TRBV12-3/TRBV12-4; size: .; DNA: TGTGCCAGCAGCCGGACTCTACGCAATGAGCAGTTCTTC; CDR3: CASSRTLRNEQFF
D: .; length: 16; J: TRBJ2-1; V: TRBV19; size: .; DNA: TGTGCCAGTAGTATCACTCGTTACTCCACCTACAATGAGCAGTTCTTC; CDR3: CASSITRYSTYNEQFF
D: .; length: 16; J: TRBJ1-4; V: TRBV11-2; size: .; DNA: TGTGCCAGCAGCCCTGGGCTAGTGCCTTCCAATGAAAAACTGTTTTTT; CDR3: CASSPGLVPSNEKLFF
D: .; length: 12; J: TRBJ2-3; V: TRBV25-1; size: .; DNA: TGTGCCAGCACGGGGGCCGGGAATACGCAGTATTTT; CDR3: CASTGAGNTQYF
D: .; length: 15; J: TRBJ2-3; V: TRBV19; size: once; DNA: TGTGCCAGTAGTATGCTAGGCCTTTTTAGCGATACGCAGTATTTT; CDR3: CASSMLGLFSDTQYF
D: .; length: 17; J: TRBJ2-2; V: TRBV5-5; size: once; DNA: TGTGCCAGCAGCTTCGTATATGAGAGTCCGAACACCGGGGAGCTGTTTTTT; CDR3: CASSFVYESPNTGELFF
D: TRBD1; length: 12; J: TRBJ1-2; V: TRBV7-9; size: .; DNA: TGTGCTACTGGACAGGGTAGCGCCGGCTACACCTTC; CDR3: CATGQGSAGYTF
D: TRBD1; length: 15; J: TRBJ2-7; V: TRBV12-3/TRBV12-4; size: .; DNA: TGTGCCAGCAGTCCCTTGACAGGGGGCGACTACGAGCAGTACTTC; CDR3: CASSPLTGGDYEQYF